The rows below give T cell receptor beta chains drawn from one sample of a study of blood T cell repertoires in COVID-19. The method was immunoSEQ multiplex PCR; TCRdb's version includes in-frame clones alone and lacks a portion of them. The sample lists roughly 220,000 clones, about three quarters seen once, with 4.5% to 7% in the top ten. Input material: peripheral blood. The receptor set was obtained from a woman in her seventies with acute or convalescent COVID-19. Both conserved end residues are part of each CDR3. The D gene is left open where the match is weak. Clone size appears in some rows only: once, few, many, or a class for an expanded clone.

V: TRBV7-2
D: .
size: once
J: TRBJ2-7
CDR3: CASSLKRYEQYF
DNA: TGTGCCAGCAGCTTAAAGCGGTACGAGCAGTACTTC

V: TRBV4-1
D: .
size: once
J: TRBJ2-1
CDR3: CASSHTGTGTYNEQFF
DNA: TGCGCCAGCAGCCATACCGGGACTGGCACCTACAATGAGCAGTTCTTC

V: TRBV5-1
D: .
size: .
J: TRBJ1-5
CDR3: CASSYGGANQPQHF
DNA: TGCGCCAGCAGCTATGGCGGAGCCAATCAGCCCCAGCATTTT

V: TRBV5-1
D: .
size: .
J: TRBJ2-2
CDR3: CASKGTALVGELFF
DNA: TGCGCCAGTAAAGGGACTGCTTTGGTCGGGGAGCTGTTTTTT

V: TRBV28
D: .
size: .
J: TRBJ1-1
CDR3: CASRPQVNTEAFF
DNA: TGTGCCAGCAGACCTCAGGTAAACACTGAAGCTTTCTTT

V: TRBV7-9
D: .
size: .
J: TRBJ1-1
CDR3: CASSLGGGYEAFF
DNA: TGTGCCAGCAGCTTAGGAGGGGGTTATGAAGCTTTCTTT

V: TRBV7-8
D: TRBD1
size: once
J: TRBJ2-1
CDR3: CASSLGTGNEQFF
DNA: TGTGCCAGCAGCTTGGGGACAGGGAATGAGCAGTTCTTC

V: TRBV28
D: TRBD1
size: .
J: TRBJ1-5
CDR3: CAIQGAGNQPQHF
DNA: TGTGCCATACAGGGGGCCGGCAATCAGCCCCAGCATTTT

V: TRBV28
D: .
size: .
J: TRBJ1-1
CDR3: CASSLGGSMNTEAFF
DNA: TGTGCCAGCAGTTTAGGGGGGTCAATGAACACTGAAGCTTTCTTT

V: TRBV3-1/TRBV3-2
D: .
size: .
J: TRBJ2-1
CDR3: CASSQVGLAGEQFF
DNA: TGTGCCAGCAGCCAAGTCGGGTTGGCCGGTGAGCAGTTCTTC

V: TRBV10-3
D: TRBD2
size: .
J: TRBJ2-3
CDR3: CAINTGTSGRAFTDTQYF
DNA: TGTGCCATCAATACCGGGACTAGCGGGAGGGCCTTCACAGATACGCAGTATTTT

V: TRBV18
D: .
size: .
J: TRBJ2-2
CDR3: CASSRQLNTGELFF
DNA: TGTGCCAGCTCACGACAGCTGAACACCGGGGAGCTGTTTTTT

V: TRBV27
D: .
size: .
J: TRBJ2-4
CDR3: CASSFIVAKNIQYF
DNA: TGTGCCAGCAGTTTCATAGTAGCCAAAAACATTCAGTACTTC

V: TRBV9
D: TRBD2
size: .
J: TRBJ2-2
CDR3: CASSAPGRTGSGRVNGELFF
DNA: TGTGCCAGCAGCGCGCCCGGAAGGACTGGCAGCGGGAGGGTAAACGGGGAGCTGTTTTTT

V: TRBV2
D: .
size: .
J: TRBJ2-7
CDR3: CASSEAGDSYF
DNA: TGTGCCAGCAGTGAAGCGGGGGACTCCTACTTC

V: TRBV28
D: .
size: .
J: TRBJ2-2
CDR3: CASSSSRAQNTGELFF
DNA: TGTGCCAGCAGTTCCTCGCGGGCCCAGAACACCGGGGAGCTGTTTTTT

V: TRBV4-1
D: .
size: .
J: TRBJ2-7
CDR3: CASSRTRDDEQYF
DNA: TGCGCCAGCAGCCGAACCCGGGATGACGAGCAGTACTTC

V: TRBV7-9
D: .
size: .
J: TRBJ2-1
CDR3: CASSPTGVSSVIGGNEQFF
DNA: TGTGCCAGCAGCCCTACAGGGGTTTCTAGCGTAATAGGAGGCAATGAGCAGTTCTTC

V: TRBV18
D: TRBD2
size: .
J: TRBJ2-1
CDR3: CASNPGLAAVEQFF
DNA: TGTGCCAGCAACCCAGGACTAGCCGCCGTGGAGCAGTTCTTC

V: TRBV18
D: .
size: .
J: TRBJ1-1
CDR3: CASSPGLNTEAFF
DNA: TGTGCCAGCTCACCAGGGCTCAACACTGAAGCTTTCTTT

V: TRBV2
D: .
size: .
J: TRBJ1-3
CDR3: CASSEEGLGNTIYF
DNA: TGTGCCAGCAGTGAAGAGGGACTTGGAAACACCATATATTTT

V: TRBV6-5
D: .
size: .
J: TRBJ2-7
CDR3: CASISLQGSYEQYF
DNA: TGTGCCAGCATTTCCTTACAGGGTTCCTACGAGCAGTACTTC

V: TRBV27
D: TRBD2
size: .
J: TRBJ2-1
CDR3: CASSLGLAGRNEQFF
DNA: TGTGCCAGCAGTTTAGGACTAGCGGGTAGGAATGAGCAGTTCTTC

V: TRBV20-1
D: .
size: .
J: TRBJ2-7
CDR3: CSARLGGEQYF
DNA: TGCAGTGCTAGGCTAGGAGGCGAGCAGTACTTC

V: TRBV27
D: .
size: .
J: TRBJ2-7
CDR3: CASSFWHLIYEQYF
DNA: TGTGCCAGCAGTTTCTGGCATTTGATCTACGAGCAGTACTTC

V: TRBV7-2
D: TRBD1
size: .
J: TRBJ1-1
CDR3: CASSLGTGGTTEAFF
DNA: TGTGCCAGCAGCTTAGGCACAGGGGGCACGACTGAAGCTTTCTTT

V: TRBV28
D: .
size: .
J: TRBJ1-4
CDR3: CASRGVPNEKLFF
DNA: TGTGCAAGCCGCGGGGTACCTAATGAAAAACTGTTTTTT

V: TRBV20-1
D: .
size: .
J: TRBJ2-1
CDR3: CSASSGGGDDEQFF
DNA: TGCAGTGCTAGTTCGGGGGGCGGGGATGATGAGCAGTTCTTC

V: TRBV3-1/TRBV3-2
D: .
size: .
J: TRBJ1-3
CDR3: CASSQGQISGNTIYF
DNA: TGTGCCAGCAGCCAAGGGCAGATCTCTGGAAACACCATATATTTT

V: TRBV19
D: TRBD1
size: .
J: TRBJ2-2
CDR3: CASISTSRDRSTGELFF
DNA: TGTGCCAGTATTTCAACGAGTCGGGACAGGTCCACCGGGGAGCTGTTTTTT

V: TRBV28
D: .
size: .
J: TRBJ2-6
CDR3: CASSLTGSGANVLTF
DNA: TGTGCCAGCAGTTTAACGGGCTCTGGGGCCAACGTCCTGACTTTC

V: TRBV6-4
D: .
size: .
J: TRBJ1-2
CDR3: CASSPRGSYGYTF
DNA: TGTGCCAGCAGCCCGCGAGGCAGCTATGGCTACACCTTC

V: TRBV28
D: TRBD1
size: .
J: TRBJ1-4
CDR3: CAIQHATGTNEKLFF
DNA: TGTGCCATCCAGCACGCGACAGGGACTAATGAAAAACTGTTTTTT

V: TRBV25-1
D: .
size: .
J: TRBJ1-2
CDR3: CASSEEGSKGYTF
DNA: TGTGCCAGCAGTGAGGAAGGGAGTAAAGGCTACACCTTC

V: TRBV2
D: TRBD1
size: .
J: TRBJ1-5
CDR3: CASRGGQGANQPQHF
DNA: TGTGCCAGCAGAGGGGGACAGGGGGCCAATCAGCCCCAGCATTTT